This T cell receptor (beta chain) was sequenced for a study of T cell responses to AZD1222 COVID-19 vaccine. Germline CDR1 SGHTA, CDR2 FQGNSA. V was pared by 11 bases and J by 0 bases, with 10 bases between. This CDR3 is 13 amino acids long. Generated by immunoSEQ multiplex PCR, the TCRdb table keeps only in-frame clones and is missing some. In the table there are 85,000 to 130,000 clones, roughly 90% of which are singletons. The chain carries TRBV7-2 and TRBJ1-4; unclear D gene. Sequences were derived from peripheral blood, sampled on day 0 of AZD1222 vaccination. The source is an adult in good health. The CDR3, as DNA: TGTGCCGTACGATCCTCAACTAATGAAAAACTGTTTTTT. As protein: CAVRSSTNEKLFF.